The 2 T cell receptor beta chains below were found in one sample sequenced in a study of sequential checkpoint blockade in melanoma. Some clones are missing from TCRdb's copy, which holds only in-frame ones; the method was immunoSEQ multiplex PCR. Seen here are several thousand clones, just under 60% observed once, and the top ten hold approximately 44%. Treatment meaning: randomized to nivolumab then ipilimumab (arm A) or the reverse (arm B). Sequences were derived from CD8+ T cells sorted from blood (inferred from file names), sampled from a patient given nivolumab and ipilimumab in sequence. All receptors derive from a human donor with melanoma.

This clone was seen more than once but under ten times. V is TRBV5-1 and J is TRBJ2-5; 11 positions match TRBD1. Germline loops: CDR1 SGHRS, CDR2 YFSETQ. This CDR3 region has 17 residues. The junction had 15 bases not matched to a gene; V was cut back by 0 bases and J by 11 bases. CDR3 in amino acids: CASSLGMTGQGVGEQYF. CDR3 sequence (DNA): TGCGCCAGCAGCTTGGGCATGACGGGACAGGGGGTGGGGGAGCAGTACTTC. The whole variable domain, remainder taken from reference TRBV5-1 and TRBJ2-5, is KAGVTQTPRYLIKTRGQQVTLSCSPISGHRSVSWYQQTPGQGLQFLFEYFSETQRNKGNFPGRFSGRQFSNSRSEMNVSTLELGDSALYLCASSLGMTGQGVGEQYFGPGTRLLVL.

The CDR3 sequence: CASSFGGEETQYF. CDR3 DNA: TGTGCCAGCAGTTTCGGCGGGGAAGAGACCCAGTACTTC. The chain carries TRBV5-4 and TRBJ2-5; possibly TRBD2 for D (6 bases). V was clipped by 5 bases and J by 3 bases, with 11 bases between them. Germline CDR1 is SGHNT and CDR2 is YYREEE (reference sequence). The length of the CDR3 is 13 residues.